This section outlines one TCR beta chain sequence together with its context. Its target is not known. CDR3 length: 14 residues. Losses at the gene ends were 5 bases for V and 7 bases for J; bases not matched to a gene: 8. CDR1 and CDR2 from the germline V gene are MNHEY and SVGAGI. The record originates from a study of post-analysis software for immune sequencing data. General observations from the study: Four or five TRBV segments, TRBV5-6, TRBV5-1 and TRBV20-1 among them, were found more frequent in patients than controls.

Libraries were made from TCR beta cDNA, and they carried unique molecular identifiers. Starting from approximately 0.95 to 9.8 million T cells, the study yielded a few hundred thousand cDNA molecules. TCRdb reprocessed the PCR reads with MiXCR, giving one entry per CDR3 protein. In the table there are about 430,000 distinct CDR3 sequences, 39% of which are singletons. The chain has TRBV6-5 and TRBJ1-1, with 9 bases fitting TRBD1. This clonotype was sampled from a girl aged 2 to 9 with multiple sclerosis. The sample comprised blood. CDR3 sequence (DNA): TGTGCCAGCAGTCAGGACAGGGGCCGAGGTGAAGCTTTCTTT. Amino acids: CASSQDRGRGEAFF.